The present T cell receptor (beta chain) was sequenced within a study of post-analysis software for immune sequencing data. Prepared TCR beta cDNA libraries contained unique molecular identifiers. It was from roughly 1 to 10 million T cells that 530,000 or so cDNA molecules came. Using its own MiXCR run on the PCR reads, TCRdb lists one record per CDR3 protein. The data show hundreds of thousands of distinct CDR3 sequences, with 25% to 30% seen just once and more than 0.45% held by the top ten. The CDR3 spans 14 residues. The V end was cut by 6 bases, the J end by 0 bases, with 11 bases between. Note on this clonotype: Its antigen is as yet unknown.

Regarding the study as a whole: A few TRBV segments (TRBV5-6, TRBV5-1 and TRBV20-1 among them) occurred more frequently in patients than in controls. Samples prepared in the same batch strongly co-clustered by F measure.

V is TRBV12-3 or TRBV12-4 and J is TRBJ1-2, with D perhaps matching TRBD1 (5 bases). The sequenced sample consisted of blood. The sequence was obtained from a girl between 10 and 17 years old with multiple sclerosis. CDR3 sequence: CASRSGGTNYGYTF. As DNA, the CDR3 is TGTGCCAGCAGGTCCGGGGGGACTAACTATGGCTACACCTTC.